A selection of T cell receptor beta chains follows, all from one sample in a study of T cells in Graves' hyperthyroidism and ophthalmopathy. TCRdb reprocessed the multiplex PCR reads via MiXCR and lists one record per CDR3 protein. The data show hundreds of thousands of distinct CDR3 sequences, 35% to 45% seen once. The sample consisted of blood. Receptors were obtained from a man younger than 35 with Graves' hyperthyroidism. The conserved cysteine and the conserved F or W are not part of the CDR3 here. Each record gives: J gene, V gene, CDR3 protein.

>TRBJ2-7|TRBV5-1
ASSPDEGQTYEQY
>TRBJ1-5|TRBV19
ASSTLPSSNQPQH
>TRBJ1-1|TRBV7-9
ASSLPRTEAF
>TRBJ2-7|TRBV5-1
ASSGPGIGYEQY
>TRBJ1-2|TRBV12-3/TRBV12-4
ASRGTANYGYT
>TRBJ1-3|TRBV6-5
ASSYGGPENGNTIY
>TRBJ1-6|TRBV25-1
ASSSQVGNSPLH
>TRBJ2-6|TRBV29-1
SVEDRPGKTGANVLT
>TRBJ2-7|TRBV19
ASSTGTSAYEQY
>TRBJ1-4|TRBV7-8
ASSLNLKGGKEKLF
>TRBJ1-1|TRBV27
ASRLPGTTEAF
>TRBJ2-7|TRBV24-1
ATSDRYSYEQY
>TRBJ2-7|TRBV7-2
ASSPHSAGEQY
>TRBJ1-2|TRBV4-2
SSSPRDSEGYT
>TRBJ1-4|TRBV7-6
ASSSPNAGEKLF
>TRBJ2-2|TRBV5-1
ASLGLAGEGPANTGELF
>TRBJ2-5|TRBV20-1
SAPGTETQY
>TRBJ1-2|TRBV12-3/TRBV12-4
ASSPPGARGYT
>TRBJ2-7|TRBV30
AWSVRDLTYEQY
>TRBJ2-5|TRBV25-1
ASSPRGPHQETQY
>TRBJ1-1|TRBV19
ATYNRGGDITEAF
>TRBJ2-6|TRBV6-1
ASREGRSGANVLT
>TRBJ2-7|TRBV9
ASSANSYEQY
>TRBJ1-4|TRBV12-3/TRBV12-4
ASSYRGPVEKLF
>TRBJ1-1|TRBV28
ASSPGVRLEAF
>TRBJ1-6|TRBV19
ASSFYRRGYNSPLH
>TRBJ1-5|TRBV28
ASSLKPTPNQPQH
>TRBJ2-7|TRBV5-1
ASSLGTDTYEQY
>TRBJ2-3|TRBV12-3/TRBV12-4
ASSFPGAYTQY
>TRBJ1-1|TRBV11-2
ASSGRQGAGNTEAF
>TRBJ2-7|TRBV25-1
ARRGQASYEQY
>TRBJ2-7|TRBV7-2
ASSVDVGADEQY
>TRBJ2-5|TRBV7-9
ASSPGQGTGYETQY
>TRBJ2-5|TRBV7-8
ASRGRGGETQY
>TRBJ2-7|TRBV11-2
ASSLTSGSSEQY
>TRBJ1-2|TRBV12-3/TRBV12-4
ASRTVGGYT